This TCR beta chain stems from a study of T cell responses to AZD1222 COVID-19 vaccine. For the study at large: Pooling was applied to second doses at about 4 or about 12 weeks.

Concerning this clone: The antigen is unknown.

Germline-derived CDR1 and CDR2 are PRHDT and FYEKMQ (reference sequence). With 8 bases removed from V and 0 bases from J, the gap between germline ends came to 20 bases. This CDR3 has 17 amino acids. Study results and caveats: Sampling that yielded the repertoires occurred only after the peak T cell response. Baseline testing showed seropositivity in only a handful of AZD1222 recipients.

Measured with immunoSEQ multiplex PCR; TCRdb has only the in-frame clones, and not every one. Among 110,000 or so clones, 90% to 95% were seen once, and the ten largest hold approximately 7.6%. The sample was peripheral blood, taken on day 0 of AZD1222 vaccination. The chain carries TRBV13 and TRBJ1-3, with D possibly TRBD1 on 6 matching bases. The TCR comes from an adult in good health. The CDR3 region is CASLIVTGLSSGNTIYF. In DNA form, the CDR3 reads TGTGCCAGCCTAATCGTGACAGGACTGAGCTCTGGAAACACCATATATTTT.